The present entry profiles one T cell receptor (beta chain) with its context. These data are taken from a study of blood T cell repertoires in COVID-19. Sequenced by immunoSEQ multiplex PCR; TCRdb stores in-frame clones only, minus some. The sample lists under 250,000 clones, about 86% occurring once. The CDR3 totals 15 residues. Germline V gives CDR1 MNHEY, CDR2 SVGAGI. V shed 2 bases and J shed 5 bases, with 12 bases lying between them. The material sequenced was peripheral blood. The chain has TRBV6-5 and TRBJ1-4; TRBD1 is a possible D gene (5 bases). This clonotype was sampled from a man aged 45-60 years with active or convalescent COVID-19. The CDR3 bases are TGTGCCAGCAGTTACGGGGGACTGACAAATGAAAAACTGTTTTTT. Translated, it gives CASSYGGLTNEKLFF.